Below, 26 T cell receptor beta chains from the same sample are listed, as sequenced in a study of siplizumab effects on memory and regulatory T cells. Some clones are missing from TCRdb's copy, which holds only in-frame ones; the method was immunoSEQ multiplex PCR. The sample includes approximately 100,000 clones, about 90% of them seen just once. The sequencing sample was made of Tregs sorted from blood. These receptors were taken from a human donor in good health.

The chain joins TRBV15 to TRBJ1-1, with D maybe TRBD1 (5 bases). The CDR3 has 15 amino acids. The germline CDR1 and CDR2 sequences are LNHNV and YYDKDF (reference sequence). V was cut by 0 bases and J by 4 bases, with 12 bases left in between. DNA for the CDR3: TGTGCCACCAGCAGAGATAAAGGGGTTGGCACTGAAGCTTTCTTT. This gives the protein CATSRDKGVGTEAFF.

This clone occurred once. The V and J genes are TRBV18 and TRBJ2-1; 7 bases match TRBD1. Looked up from germline, CDR1 is KGHSH and CDR2 is LQKENI. V was pared by 5 bases and J by 7 bases, with 2 bases of the junction left unmatched. The CDR3 totals 12 residues. The CDR3 DNA follows: TGTGCCAGCTCAGCGACAGGGAATGAGCAGTTCTTC. Translated: CASSATGNEQFF. The full variable domain, completed using reference TRBV18 and TRBJ2-1, is NAGVMQNPRHLVRRRGQEARLRCSPMKGHSHVYWYRQLPEEGLKFMVYLQKENIIDESGMPKERFSAEFPKEGPSILRIQQVVRGDSAAYFCASSATGNEQFFGPGTRLTVL.

The chain employs TRBV5-4 and TRBJ2-1, with 7 bases identical to TRBD1. V dropped 2 bases and J dropped 0; count of bases not matched to a gene: 2. Per the germline V gene, CDR1 is SGHNT and CDR2 is YYREEE (reference sequence). This CDR3 contains 15 residues. The CDR3 region is CASSFRQGSYNEQFF. In DNA form, the CDR3 reads TGTGCCAGCAGCTTCAGACAGGGCTCCTACAATGAGCAGTTCTTC.

This clone has just one count. The chain employs TRBV7-8 and TRBJ1-5, with D unresolved. The CDR3 has 12 residues. The V and J ends lost 5 bases and 9 bases respectively, with 11 bases between them. CDR1 is SGHVS and CDR2 is FQNEAQ in the germline V gene. In DNA form, the CDR3 reads TGTGCCAGCAGCGGACCGGTATCGCCCCAGCATTTT. This translates into CASSGPVSPQHF.

This sequence joins TRBV10-1 and TRBJ2-3; either TRBD1 or TRBD2 may fit D (5 bases each). Germline V CDR1 and CDR2: WNHNN, SYGVQD (reference sequence). V shed 2 bases and J shed 10 bases, with 7 bases lying between them. The CDR3 has 11 residues. The CDR3 DNA follows: TGCGCCAGCAGTGAGGGGGGAGCGCAGTATTTT. Protein: CASSEGGAQYF.

The V call is TRBV5-1, the J call TRBJ1-1; 11 nucleotides agree with TRBD1. The CDR3 is made up of 15 amino acids. J gave up 4 bases and V 4 bases, and 6 bases lay outside the gene matches. Germline-derived CDR1 and CDR2 are SGHRS and YFSETQ. The CDR3 DNA reads TGCGCCAGCAGCCTCGTAGGGACAGGGGGCACTGAAGCTTTCTTT. Translating gives CASSLVGTGGTEAFF. The full variable domain, its missing parts supplied by reference TRBV5-1 and TRBJ1-1, is KAGVTQTPRYLIKTRGQQVTLSCSPISGHRSVSWYQQTPGQGLQFLFEYFSETQRNKGNFPGRFSGRQFSNSRSEMNVSTLELGDSALYLCASSLVGTGGTEAFFGQGTRLTVV.

The chain employs TRBV27 and TRBJ2-3, with D tentatively TRBD2 (7 bases). Germline lookup yields CDR1 MNHEY and CDR2 SMNVEV (reference sequence). The CDR3 runs 13 residues. Trimming removed 5 bases at V and 6 bases at J, with 12 bases between. The CDR3 bases are TGTGCCAGCAGTCGTAGGGGGGGGGATACGCAGTATTTT. It yields the protein CASSRRGGDTQYF.

Remarks on this clone: A junction boundary mismatches the germline segment, possibly from a read error. This chain links TRBV7-7 with TRBJ2-2; D is perhaps TRBD1 (7 bases). This CDR3 has 16 amino acids. Germline CDR1 is SSHAT and CDR2 is FNYEAQ (reference sequence). CDR3 amino acids: CASSHPRGENTGELFF. In DNA form, the CDR3 reads TGTGCTAGCAGCCACCCCAGGGGGGAGAACACCGGGGAGCTGTTTTTT.

This clone was found once. V usage is TRBV2 and J usage is TRBJ2-7; 8 nucleotides agree with TRBD2. CDR1 is SNHLY, CDR2 FYNNEI, per germline. Germline trimming cut 9 bases from V and 0 bases from J; bases unmatched to any gene: 1. The CDR3 spans 12 residues. The DNA of the CDR3 is TGTGCCAGTAGCGGGGCCTCCTACGAGCAGTACTTC. Amino acids: CASSGASYEQYF.

In DNA form, the CDR3 reads TGTGCCAGCAGAGGACTAGCGGAGACAGATACGCAGTATTTT. Translation: CASRGLAETDTQYF. The rearrangement links TRBV5-4 to TRBJ2-3; TRBD2 matches at 10 bases. J lost 3 bases, V lost 5 bases, and 3 bases had no gene match. CDR1 SGHNT and CDR2 YYREEE come from the germline V gene (reference sequence). The CDR3 covers 14 residues.

This clone has only one observation. This chain joins TRBV5-1 and TRBJ1-4; D remains unclear. The CDR3 totals 14 residues. The V end lost 4 bases, the J end lost 7 bases, and 14 bases lay between the germline ends. CDR1 is SGHRS and CDR2 is YFSETQ in the germline V gene. The CDR3 reads CASSAGVRREKLFF. The CDR3 nucleotides are TGCGCCAGCAGCGCCGGGGTAAGGCGTGAAAAACTGTTTTTT.

J is TRBJ2-2 and V is TRBV27; possibly TRBD1 for D (5 bases). The germline V and J ends were trimmed by 4 bases and 6 bases, with 15 bases remaining between them. The CDR3 extends over 15 amino acids. Per the germline V gene, CDR1 is MNHEY and CDR2 is SMNVEV (reference sequence). The CDR3 here is CASSSQGVWSGELFF. CDR3 nucleotide sequence: TGTGCCAGCAGTTCGCAAGGGGTTTGGTCCGGGGAGCTGTTTTTT.

V is TRBV7-9 and J is TRBJ1-1; TRBD1 matches 8 bases. This CDR3 has 13 amino acids. CDR1 SEHNR and CDR2 FQNEAQ come from the germline V gene (reference sequence). J lost 7 bases, V lost 5 bases, and 6 bases had no gene match. The CDR3 reads CASSLGTGGEAFF. CDR3 nucleotides: TGTGCCAGCAGCCTTGGGACAGGCGGTGAAGCTTTCTTT. Full variable domain (remainder filled in from reference TRBV7-9 and TRBJ1-1): DTGVSQNPRHKITKRGQNVTFRCDPISEHNRLYWYRQTLGQGPEFLTYFQNEAQLEKSRLLSDRFSAERPKGSFSTLEIQRTEQGDSAMYLCASSLGTGGEAFFGQGTRLTVV.

The chain joins TRBV4-2 to TRBJ2-2, with D tentatively TRBD2 (6 bases). Germline loops: CDR1 LGHNA, CDR2 YNFKEQ. V was cut by 2 bases and J by 2 bases, with 9 bases left in between. The CDR3 covers 15 residues. Written as DNA, the CDR3 is TGTGCCAGCAGCCAATATAGCGGTAACACCGGGGAGCTGTTTTTT. Amino acids: CASSQYSGNTGELFF.

V is TRBV13 and J is TRBJ2-1; weak D call: TRBD1 (5 bases). Germline V gives CDR1 PRHDT, CDR2 FYEKMQ (reference sequence). Trimming took 2 bases from V and 4 from J, leaving 6 bases between them. CDR3 size: 13 residues. The CDR3 nucleotides are TGTGCCAGCAGCTTACAGGGTTACAATGAGCAGTTCTTC. This gives the protein CASSLQGYNEQFF.

This chain joins TRBV14 and TRBJ2-3; perhaps D is TRBD1 or TRBD2 (6 bases each). Germline lookup yields CDR1 SGHDN and CDR2 FVKESK. The CDR3 consists of 13 residues. V shed 1 base and J shed 8 bases, with 10 bases lying between them. This CDR3 is CASSQVWGATQYF. The CDR3 DNA sequence: TGTGCCAGCAGCCAAGTTTGGGGGGCTACGCAGTATTTT.

J is TRBJ2-3 and V is TRBV5-1; a possible D gene is TRBD2 (6 bases). Germline CDR1 is SGHRS and CDR2 is YFSETQ. V dropped 0 bases and J dropped 6 bases, with 17 bases sitting between them. The CDR3 loop spans 16 amino acids. The CDR3 protein is CASSLAFVAAGDTQYF. The CDR3 DNA reads TGCGCCAGCAGCTTGGCCTTTGTTGCGGCGGGGGATACGCAGTATTTT.

V and J are TRBV4-1 and TRBJ2-2; D remains unclear. V lost 4 bases and J 4 bases, leaving 10 bases between the germline ends. The CDR3 has 14 amino acids. The germline V gene has CDR1 MGHRA and CDR2 YSYEKL. CDR3 nucleotide sequence: TGCGCCAGCAGCCTCGCCAGCGTCACCGGGGAGCTGTTTTTT. It translates to CASSLASVTGELFF.

The table lists this clone with a count of one. The chain couples TRBV7-8 to TRBJ2-2; D uncertain. Per the germline V gene, CDR1 is SGHVS and CDR2 is FQNEAQ. The length of the CDR3 is 13 residues. Trimming removed 5 bases from V and 6 bases from J, with 10 bases in between. CDR3 coding DNA: TGTGCCAGCAGCCGAGATTTCGCCGGGGAGCTGTTTTTT. Its translation is CASSRDFAGELFF. The full variable domain, in which reference TRBV7-8 and TRBJ2-2 provide the parts outside the CDR3, is GAGVSQSPRYKVAKRGQDVALRCDPISGHVSLFWYQQALGQGPEFLTYFQNEAQLDKSGLPSDRFFAERPEGSVSTLKIQRTQQEDSAVYLCASSRDFAGELFFGEGSRLTVL.

The chain links TRBV19 to TRBJ2-6; D might be TRBD1 (6 bases). Deletions cut 4 bases from V and 2 bases from J, with 15 bases between. The CDR3 loop spans 17 amino acids. Looked up from germline, CDR1 is LNHDA and CDR2 is SQIVND (reference sequence). DNA for the CDR3: TGTGCCAGTAGTAACGGGCAGGGGTACCCTGGGGCCAACGTCCTGACTTTC. Amino acids: CASSNGQGYPGANVLTF.

This chain uses TRBV10-3 with TRBJ1-5, with D possibly TRBD1 on 5 matching bases. In germline, CDR1 is ENHRY, CDR2 SYGVKD. The ends were cut back, 9 bases at V and 7 bases at J, with 16 bases in the middle. The CDR3 contains 13 residues. The chain's CDR3 is CAIESGGDQPQHF. CDR3 DNA: TGTGCCATAGAATCGGGGGGGGACCAGCCCCAGCATTTT.

This chain links TRBV19 with TRBJ1-4; D is unclear. Germline V gene lookup returns CDR1 LNHDA and CDR2 SQIVND (reference sequence). V gave up 4 bases and J gave up 7 bases, with 13 bases separating them. The CDR3 consists of 14 residues. CDR3 loop: CASSTSSESEKLFF. Written as DNA, the CDR3 is TGTGCCAGTAGTACGTCGTCTGAGAGTGAAAAACTGTTTTTT.

The V call is TRBV7-3, the J call TRBJ2-7; 11 bases match TRBD2. Trimming cost V 1 base and J 3 bases; bases outside gene matches: 11. The CDR3 is 18 residues long. In germline, CDR1 is SGHTA, CDR2 FQGTGA. This CDR3 reads CASSLKSTSGSASYEQYF. In DNA form, the CDR3 reads TGTGCCAGCAGCTTAAAGAGTACTAGCGGGAGTGCTAGCTACGAGCAGTACTTC.

The chain links TRBV5-6 to TRBJ1-2, with 8 bases lining up with TRBD1. Germline CDR1 is SGHDT and CDR2 is YYEEEE. V lost 3 bases to trimming and J lost 5 bases; unmatched junction nucleotides: 9. The CDR3 length is 15 residues. DNA for the CDR3: TGTGCCAGCAGCTCGGGGGGACAGGTTCTATATGGCTACACCTTC. This sequence encodes CASSSGGQVLYGYTF.

The chain joins TRBV7-3 to TRBJ2-3; a possible D gene is TRBD2 (6 bases). CDR3 size: 16 residues. Germline assignment: CDR1 SGHTA and CDR2 FQGTGA. Trimming took 1 base from V and 3 from J, leaving 14 bases between them. The CDR3: CASSLKGASVTDTQYF. CDR3 DNA: TGTGCCAGCAGCTTAAAAGGGGCTAGCGTGACAGATACGCAGTATTTT.

Ten or more counts support this clone. The chain joins TRBV6-5 to TRBJ1-1; D remains ambiguous. In germline, CDR1 is MNHEY, CDR2 SVGAGI. Trimming cost V 3 bases and J 2 bases, with 10 bases left between them. The CDR3 sequence is 14 residues long. The DNA for the CDR3 is TGTGCCAGCAGTTATCGGCAGGAAAACACTGAAGCTTTCTTT. It translates to CASSYRQENTEAFF.